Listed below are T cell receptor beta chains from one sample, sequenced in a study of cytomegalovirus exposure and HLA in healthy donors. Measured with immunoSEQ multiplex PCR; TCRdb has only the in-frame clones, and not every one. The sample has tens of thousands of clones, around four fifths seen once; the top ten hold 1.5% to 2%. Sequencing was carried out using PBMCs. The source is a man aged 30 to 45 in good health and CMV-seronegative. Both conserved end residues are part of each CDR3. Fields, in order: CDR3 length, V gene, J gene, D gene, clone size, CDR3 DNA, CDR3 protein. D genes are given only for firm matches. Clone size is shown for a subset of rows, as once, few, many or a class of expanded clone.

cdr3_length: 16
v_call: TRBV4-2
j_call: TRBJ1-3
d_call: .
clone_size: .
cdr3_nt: TGTGCCAGCAGCCAAGCCCCCTCCGCGGTACGGAACACCATATATTTT
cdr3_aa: CASSQAPSAVRNTIYF

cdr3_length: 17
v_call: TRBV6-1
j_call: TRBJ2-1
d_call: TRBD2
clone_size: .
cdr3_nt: TGTGCCAGCAGTGAAGCATACGGGACTAGCTCCTACAATGAGCAGTTCTTC
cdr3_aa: CASSEAYGTSSYNEQFF

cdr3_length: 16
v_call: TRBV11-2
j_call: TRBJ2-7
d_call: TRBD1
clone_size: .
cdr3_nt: TGTGCCAGCAGCCCAATAAACAGACAGGGTACCTACGAGCAGTACTTC
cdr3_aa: CASSPINRQGTYEQYF

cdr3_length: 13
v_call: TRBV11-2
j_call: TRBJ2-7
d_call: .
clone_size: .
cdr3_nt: TGTGCCAGCAGCTTAGATCAGGGGTACGAGCAGTACTTC
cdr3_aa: CASSLDQGYEQYF

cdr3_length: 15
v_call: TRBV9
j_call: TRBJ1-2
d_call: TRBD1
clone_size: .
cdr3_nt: TGTGCCAGCAGCTTCTCAGGACAGGTCAACTATGGCTACACCTTC
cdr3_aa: CASSFSGQVNYGYTF

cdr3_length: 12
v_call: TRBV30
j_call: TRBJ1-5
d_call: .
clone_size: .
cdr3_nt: TGTGCCTGGTCCAGTTCCAATCAGCCCCAGCATTTT
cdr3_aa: CAWSSSNQPQHF

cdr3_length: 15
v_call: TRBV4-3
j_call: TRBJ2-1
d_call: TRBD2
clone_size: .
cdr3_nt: TGCGCCAGCAGCCAAGTAGCGGGAGGGCACAATGAGCAGTTCTTC
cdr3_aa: CASSQVAGGHNEQFF

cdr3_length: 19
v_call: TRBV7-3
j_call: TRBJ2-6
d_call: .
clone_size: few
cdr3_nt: TGTGCCAGCAGCTTTTTTGCAGTACCCTCGCTCTCTGGGGCCAACGTCCTGACTTTC
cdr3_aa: CASSFFAVPSLSGANVLTF

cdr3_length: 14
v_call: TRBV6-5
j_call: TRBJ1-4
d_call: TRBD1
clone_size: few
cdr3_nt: TGTGCCAGCAGAACCGGGACAGGAGCTGAAAAACTGTTTTTT
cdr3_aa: CASRTGTGAEKLFF

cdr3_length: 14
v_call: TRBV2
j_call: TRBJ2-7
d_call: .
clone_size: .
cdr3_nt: TGTGCCAGCAGGGCACAGGTGGGGACCTACGAGCAGTACTTC
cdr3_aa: CASRAQVGTYEQYF

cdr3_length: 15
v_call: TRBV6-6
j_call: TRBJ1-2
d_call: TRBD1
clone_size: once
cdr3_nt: TGTGCCAGCAGTTACCCTCGGGACAGGGTATCTGGCTACACCTTC
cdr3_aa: CASSYPRDRVSGYTF

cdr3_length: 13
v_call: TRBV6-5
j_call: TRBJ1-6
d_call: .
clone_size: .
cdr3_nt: TGTGCCAGCAGTCCGACTACGTCATCACCCCTCCACTTT
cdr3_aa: CASSPTTSSPLHF

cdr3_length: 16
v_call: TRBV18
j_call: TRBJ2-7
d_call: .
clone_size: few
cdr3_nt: TGTGCCAGCTCACCGGGCGTCAAGGGGCTAAGGTACGAGCAGTACTTC
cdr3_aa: CASSPGVKGLRYEQYF

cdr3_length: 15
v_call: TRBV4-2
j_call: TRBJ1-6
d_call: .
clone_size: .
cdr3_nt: TGTGCCAGCAGCCAAGGTGTTGGGGGCAATTCACCCCTCCACTTT
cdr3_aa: CASSQGVGGNSPLHF

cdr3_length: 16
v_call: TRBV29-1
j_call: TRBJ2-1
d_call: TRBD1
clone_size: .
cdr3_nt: TGCAGCGTTGAACGGGTAATGTGGGGGACAGCGAGCGAGCAGTTCTTC
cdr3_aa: CSVERVMWGTASEQFF

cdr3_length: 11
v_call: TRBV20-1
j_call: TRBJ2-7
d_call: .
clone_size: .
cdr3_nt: TGCAGTGCTAGAGGAGTCTACGAGCAGTACTTC
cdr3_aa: CSARGVYEQYF

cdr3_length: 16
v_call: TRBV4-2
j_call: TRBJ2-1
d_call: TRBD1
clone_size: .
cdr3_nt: TGTGCCAGCAGCCTCCAAGGGGGGACAGGCTACAATGAGCAGTTCTTC
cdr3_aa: CASSLQGGTGYNEQFF

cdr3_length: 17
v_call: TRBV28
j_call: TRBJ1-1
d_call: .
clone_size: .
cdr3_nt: TGTGCCAGCAGTTTAGGGGCAGGGGCCCCAATGAACACTGAAGCTTTCTTT
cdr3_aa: CASSLGAGAPMNTEAFF

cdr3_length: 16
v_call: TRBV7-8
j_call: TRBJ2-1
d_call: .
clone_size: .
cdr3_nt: TGTGCCAGCAGCTTTGAATCACTAGTGCGCTACAATGAGCAGTTCTTC
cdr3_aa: CASSFESLVRYNEQFF

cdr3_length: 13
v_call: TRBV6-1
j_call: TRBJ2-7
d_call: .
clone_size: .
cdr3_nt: TGTGCCAGCAGTGAAGGCGGGGCCACCGAGCAGTACTTC
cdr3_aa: CASSEGGATEQYF

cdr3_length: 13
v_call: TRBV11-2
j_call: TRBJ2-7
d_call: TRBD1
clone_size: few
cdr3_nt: TGTGCCAGCAGCGGGACAGGGGGGTACGAGCAGTACTTC
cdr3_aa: CASSGTGGYEQYF

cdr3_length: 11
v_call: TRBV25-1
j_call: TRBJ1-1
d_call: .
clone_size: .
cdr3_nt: TGTGCCAGCATAGCGGGGGGTGAAGCTTTCTTT
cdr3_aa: CASIAGGEAFF

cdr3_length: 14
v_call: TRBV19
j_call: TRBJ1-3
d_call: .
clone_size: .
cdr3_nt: TGTGCCAGTACCTGGGAGGGCTCTGGAAACACCATATATTTT
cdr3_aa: CASTWEGSGNTIYF

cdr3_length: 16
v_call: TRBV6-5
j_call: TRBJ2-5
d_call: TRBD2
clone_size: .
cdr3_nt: TGTGCCAGCAGTTTAGCTAGGACTAGCGGCCAAGAGACCCAGTACTTC
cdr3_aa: CASSLARTSGQETQYF

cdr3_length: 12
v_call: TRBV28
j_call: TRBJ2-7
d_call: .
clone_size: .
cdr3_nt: TGTGCCAGCAGTTCTCTCCCCTACGAGCAGTACTTC
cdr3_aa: CASSSLPYEQYF

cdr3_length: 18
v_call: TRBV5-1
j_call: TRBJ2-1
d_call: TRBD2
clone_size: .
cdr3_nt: TGCGCCAGCAGCTGGGGACTAGCGGGGGTCAGCTCCTACAATGAGCAGTTCTTC
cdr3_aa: CASSWGLAGVSSYNEQFF

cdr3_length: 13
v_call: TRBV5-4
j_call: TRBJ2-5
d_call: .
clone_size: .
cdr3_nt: TGTGCCAGCAGCTTGGACTCGGGGAGAGAGCAGTACTTC
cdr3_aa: CASSLDSGREQYF

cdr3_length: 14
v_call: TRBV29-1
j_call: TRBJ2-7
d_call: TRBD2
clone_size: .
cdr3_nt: TGCAGCGTTTGGACTAGCGGGAGTGGGTACGAGCAGTACTTC
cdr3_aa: CSVWTSGSGYEQYF

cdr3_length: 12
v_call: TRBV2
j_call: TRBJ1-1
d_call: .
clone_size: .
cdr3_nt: TGTGCCAGCAGTGTCAGGAACACTGAAGCTTTCTTT
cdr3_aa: CASSVRNTEAFF

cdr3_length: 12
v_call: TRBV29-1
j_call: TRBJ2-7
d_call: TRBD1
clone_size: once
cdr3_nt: TGCAGCGTGAGGGACAGAACCTACGAGCAGTACTTC
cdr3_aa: CSVRDRTYEQYF

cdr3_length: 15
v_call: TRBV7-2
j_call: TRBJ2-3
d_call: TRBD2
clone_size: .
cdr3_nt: TGTGCCAGCAGCTCAATAGCGGGAGGTATCGATACGCAGTATTTT
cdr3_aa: CASSSIAGGIDTQYF

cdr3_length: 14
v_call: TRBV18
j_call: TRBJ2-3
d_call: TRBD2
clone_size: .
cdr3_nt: TGTGCCAGCTCATATGGACTAGCGGGAGATACGCAGTATTTT
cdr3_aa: CASSYGLAGDTQYF

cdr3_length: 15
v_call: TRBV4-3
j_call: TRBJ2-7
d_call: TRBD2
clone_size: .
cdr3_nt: TGCGCCAGCAGCCAAGAGCCTCGGGGGGCCTACGAGCAGTACTTC
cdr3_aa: CASSQEPRGAYEQYF

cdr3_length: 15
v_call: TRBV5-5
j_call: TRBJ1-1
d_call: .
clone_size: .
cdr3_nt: TGTGCCAGCAGCTTGGCCGGCAGAGGAAGCACTGAAGCTTTCTTT
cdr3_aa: CASSLAGRGSTEAFF

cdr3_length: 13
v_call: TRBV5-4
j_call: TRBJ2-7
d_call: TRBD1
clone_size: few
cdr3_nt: TGTGCCAGCAGCCGTCAGGGGGCGGACGAGCAGTACTTC
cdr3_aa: CASSRQGADEQYF

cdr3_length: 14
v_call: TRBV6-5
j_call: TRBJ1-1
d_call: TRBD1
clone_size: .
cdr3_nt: TGTGCCAGCAGCAAACGACAGGGGAACACTGAAGCTTTCTTT
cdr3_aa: CASSKRQGNTEAFF

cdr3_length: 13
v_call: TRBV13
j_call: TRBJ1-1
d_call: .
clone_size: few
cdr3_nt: TGTGCCAGCAGCTACACAGGGCACACTGAAGCTTTCTTT
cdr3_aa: CASSYTGHTEAFF